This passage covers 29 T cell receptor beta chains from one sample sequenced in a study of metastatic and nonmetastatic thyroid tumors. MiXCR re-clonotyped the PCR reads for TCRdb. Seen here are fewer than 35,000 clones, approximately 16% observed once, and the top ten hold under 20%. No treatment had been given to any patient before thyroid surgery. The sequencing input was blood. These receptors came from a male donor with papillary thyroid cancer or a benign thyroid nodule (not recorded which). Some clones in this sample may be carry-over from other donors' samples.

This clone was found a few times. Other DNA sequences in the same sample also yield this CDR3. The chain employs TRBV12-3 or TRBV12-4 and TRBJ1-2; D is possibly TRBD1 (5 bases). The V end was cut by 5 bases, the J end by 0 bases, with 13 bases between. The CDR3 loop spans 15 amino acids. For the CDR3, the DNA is TGTGCCAGCAGTCCTCGGGGCGGGGCTAACTATGGCTACACCTTC. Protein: CASSPRGGANYGYTF.

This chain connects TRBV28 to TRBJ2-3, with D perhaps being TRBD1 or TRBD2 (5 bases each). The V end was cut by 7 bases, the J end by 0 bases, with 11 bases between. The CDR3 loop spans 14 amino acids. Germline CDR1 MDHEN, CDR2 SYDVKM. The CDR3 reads CASNWGKSTDTQYF. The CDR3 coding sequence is TGTGCCAGCAACTGGGGGAAGAGCACAGATACGCAGTATTTT.

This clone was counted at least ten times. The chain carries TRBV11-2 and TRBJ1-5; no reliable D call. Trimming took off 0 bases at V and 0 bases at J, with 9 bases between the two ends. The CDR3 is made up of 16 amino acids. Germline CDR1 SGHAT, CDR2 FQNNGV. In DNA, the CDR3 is TGTGCCAGCAGCTTAGAGGGAACCCTTAGCAATCAGCCCCAGCATTTT. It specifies CASSLEGTLSNQPQHF.

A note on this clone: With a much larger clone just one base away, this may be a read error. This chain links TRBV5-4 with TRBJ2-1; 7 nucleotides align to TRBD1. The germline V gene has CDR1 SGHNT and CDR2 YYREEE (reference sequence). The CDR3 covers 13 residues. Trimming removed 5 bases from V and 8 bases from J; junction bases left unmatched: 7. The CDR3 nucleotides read TGTGCCAGCAGTCCGGGACAGCAGGATGAGCAGTTCTTC. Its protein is CASSPGQQDEQFF. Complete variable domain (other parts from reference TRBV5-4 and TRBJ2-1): ETGVTQSPTHLIKTRGQQVTLRCSSQSGHNTVSWYQQALGQGPQFIFQYYREEENGRGNFPPRFSGLQFPNYSSELNVNALELDDSALYLCASSPGQQDEQFFGPGTRLTVL.

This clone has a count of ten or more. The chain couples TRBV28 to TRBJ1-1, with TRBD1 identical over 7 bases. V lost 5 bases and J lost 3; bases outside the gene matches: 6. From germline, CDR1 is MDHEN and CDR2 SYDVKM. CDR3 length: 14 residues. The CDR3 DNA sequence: TGTGCCAGCAGTACACCGACAGGGTACACTGAAGCTTTCTTT. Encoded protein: CASSTPTGYTEAFF.

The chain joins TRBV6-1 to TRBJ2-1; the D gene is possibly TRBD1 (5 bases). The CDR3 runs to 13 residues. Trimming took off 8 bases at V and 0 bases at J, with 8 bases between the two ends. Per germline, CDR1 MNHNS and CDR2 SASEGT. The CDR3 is CASSTGSYNEQFF. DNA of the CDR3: TGTGCCAGCTCAACAGGCTCCTACAATGAGCAGTTCTTC.

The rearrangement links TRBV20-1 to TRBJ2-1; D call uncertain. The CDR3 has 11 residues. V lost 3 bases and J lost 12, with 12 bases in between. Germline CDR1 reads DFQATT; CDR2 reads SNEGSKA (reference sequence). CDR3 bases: TGCAGTGCTAGGAGGAGCGCCCTGCAGTTCTTC. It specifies CSARRSALQFF.

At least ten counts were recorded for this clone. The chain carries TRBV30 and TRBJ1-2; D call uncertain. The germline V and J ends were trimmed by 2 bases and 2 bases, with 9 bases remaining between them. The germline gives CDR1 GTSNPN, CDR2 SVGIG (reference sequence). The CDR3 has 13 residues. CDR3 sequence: CAWSLSRNYGYTF. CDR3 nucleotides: TGTGCCTGGAGTCTTAGCAGGAACTATGGCTACACCTTC.

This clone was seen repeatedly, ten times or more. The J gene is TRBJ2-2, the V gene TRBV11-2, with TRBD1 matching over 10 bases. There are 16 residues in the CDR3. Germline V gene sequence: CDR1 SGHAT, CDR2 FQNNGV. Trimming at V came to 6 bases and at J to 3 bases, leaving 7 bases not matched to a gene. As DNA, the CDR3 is TGTGCCAGCAGATTTGACAGGGGGCTCGACACCGGGGAGCTGTTTTTT. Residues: CASRFDRGLDTGELFF.

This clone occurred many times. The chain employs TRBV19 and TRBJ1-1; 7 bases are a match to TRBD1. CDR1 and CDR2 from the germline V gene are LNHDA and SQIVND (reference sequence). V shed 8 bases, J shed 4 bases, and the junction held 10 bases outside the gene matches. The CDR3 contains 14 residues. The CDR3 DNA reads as TGTGCCAGTCGACAGGGAGGGGGACGCACTGAAGCTTTCTTT. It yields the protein CASRQGGGRTEAFF.

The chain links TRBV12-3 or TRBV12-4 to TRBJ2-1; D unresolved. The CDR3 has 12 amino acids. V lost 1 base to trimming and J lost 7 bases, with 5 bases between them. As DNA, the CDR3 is TGTGCCAGCAGTTTAGGGGTGAATGAGCAGTTCTTC. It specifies CASSLGVNEQFF.

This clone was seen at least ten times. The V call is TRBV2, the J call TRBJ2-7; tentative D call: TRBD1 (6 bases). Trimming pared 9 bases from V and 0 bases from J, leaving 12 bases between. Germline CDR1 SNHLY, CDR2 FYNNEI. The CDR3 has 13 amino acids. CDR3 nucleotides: TGTGCCAGTCGTACAGGGAGCTCCTACGAGCAGTACTTC. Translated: CASRTGSSYEQYF.

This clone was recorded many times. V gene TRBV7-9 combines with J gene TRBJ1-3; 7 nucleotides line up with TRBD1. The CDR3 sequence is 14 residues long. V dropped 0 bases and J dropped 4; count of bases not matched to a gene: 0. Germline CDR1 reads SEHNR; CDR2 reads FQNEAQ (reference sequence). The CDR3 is CASSLATGGNTIYF. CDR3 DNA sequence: TGTGCCAGCAGCTTAGCGACAGGGGGAAACACCATATATTTT. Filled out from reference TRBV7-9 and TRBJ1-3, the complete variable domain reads DTGVSQNPRHKITKRGQNVTFRCDPISEHNRLYWYRQTLGQGPEFLTYFQNEAQLEKSRLLSDRFSAERPKGSFSTLEIQRTEQGDSAMYLCASSLATGGNTIYFGEGSWLTVV.

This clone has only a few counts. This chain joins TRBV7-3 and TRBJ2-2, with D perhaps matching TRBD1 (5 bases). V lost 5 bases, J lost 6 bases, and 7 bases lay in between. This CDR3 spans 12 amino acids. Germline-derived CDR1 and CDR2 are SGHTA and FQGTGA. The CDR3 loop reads CASSLRAGELFF. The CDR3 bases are TGTGCCAGCAGCCTCAGGGCCGGGGAGCTGTTTTTT.

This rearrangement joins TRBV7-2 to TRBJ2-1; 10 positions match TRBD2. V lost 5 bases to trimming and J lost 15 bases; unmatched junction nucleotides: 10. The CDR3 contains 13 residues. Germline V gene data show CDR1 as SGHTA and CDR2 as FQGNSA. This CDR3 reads CASSPLGASGRFF. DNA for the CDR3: TGTGCCAGCAGCCCCCTAGGGGCTAGCGGGAGGTTCTTC.

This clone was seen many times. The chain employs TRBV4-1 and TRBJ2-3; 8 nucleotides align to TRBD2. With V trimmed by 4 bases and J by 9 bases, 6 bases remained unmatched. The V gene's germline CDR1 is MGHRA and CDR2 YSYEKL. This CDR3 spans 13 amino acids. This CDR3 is CASSPLTSGTQYF. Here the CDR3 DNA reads TGCGCCAGCAGCCCGCTAACTAGCGGCACGCAGTATTTT.

The CDR3 loop reads CSSIVFRAYEQYF. The CDR3 DNA sequence: TGCAGTTCTATAGTTTTCCGGGCCTACGAGCAGTACTTC. V and J are TRBV20-1 and TRBJ2-7, with unresolved D. Germline lookup yields CDR1 DFQATT and CDR2 SNEGSKA (reference sequence). V was clipped by 8 bases and J by 2 bases, with 16 bases between them. The CDR3 is made up of 13 amino acids.

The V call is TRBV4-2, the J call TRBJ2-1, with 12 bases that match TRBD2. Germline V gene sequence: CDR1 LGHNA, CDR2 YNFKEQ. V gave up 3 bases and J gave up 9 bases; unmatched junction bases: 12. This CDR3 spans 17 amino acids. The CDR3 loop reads CASSQNCILAGGGEQFF. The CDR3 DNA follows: TGTGCCAGCAGCCAGAATTGTATACTAGCGGGAGGAGGTGAGCAGTTCTTC.

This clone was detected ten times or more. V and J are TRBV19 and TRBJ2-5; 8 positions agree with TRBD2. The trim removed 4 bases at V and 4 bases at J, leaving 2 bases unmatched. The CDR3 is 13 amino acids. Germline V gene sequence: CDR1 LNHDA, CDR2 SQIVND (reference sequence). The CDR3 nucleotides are TGTGCCAGTAGTAGGCTAGCGGGAGAGACCCAGTACTTC. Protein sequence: CASSRLAGETQYF.

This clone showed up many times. CDR3 DNA: TGTGCCAGCAGTGTTTTGGGAGGACGGGATGGCTACACCTTC. Translated: CASSVLGGRDGYTF. This chain links TRBV2 with TRBJ1-2; D is ambiguous. The germline V gene encodes CDR1 SNHLY and CDR2 FYNNEI. V lost 4 bases and J 6 bases, leaving 15 bases between the germline ends. There are 14 residues in the CDR3.

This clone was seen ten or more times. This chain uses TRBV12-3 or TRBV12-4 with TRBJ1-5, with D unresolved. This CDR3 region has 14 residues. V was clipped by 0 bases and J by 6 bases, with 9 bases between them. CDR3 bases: TGTGCCAGCAGTTTAGCGTTCTCCGGTCAGCCCCAGCATTTT. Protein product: CASSLAFSGQPQHF.

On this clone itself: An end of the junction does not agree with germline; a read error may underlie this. The CDR3 DNA is TGTGCCAGCAGCCAAGAAAAGGGCTCTAATGAAGAACTGTTTTTT. Translated, it gives CASSQEKGSNEELFF. J is TRBJ1-4 and V is TRBV14; no clear D. This CDR3 comprises 15 residues. Germline V gene data show CDR1 as SGHDN and CDR2 as FVKESK.

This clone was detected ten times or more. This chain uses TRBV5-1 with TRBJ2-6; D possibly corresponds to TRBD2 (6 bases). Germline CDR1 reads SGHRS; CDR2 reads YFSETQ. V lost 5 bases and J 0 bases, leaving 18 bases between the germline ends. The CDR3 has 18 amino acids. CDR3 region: CASSLLATPLSGANVLTF. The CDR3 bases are TGCGCCAGCAGTTTACTAGCCACCCCTCTCTCTGGGGCCAACGTCCTGACTTTC.

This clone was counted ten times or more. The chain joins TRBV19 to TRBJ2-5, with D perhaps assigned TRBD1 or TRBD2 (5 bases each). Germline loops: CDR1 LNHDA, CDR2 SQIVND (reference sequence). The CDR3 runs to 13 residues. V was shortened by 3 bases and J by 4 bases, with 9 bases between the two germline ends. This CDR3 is CASSIYGGETQYF. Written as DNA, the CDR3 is TGTGCCAGTAGTATCTATGGGGGAGAGACCCAGTACTTC. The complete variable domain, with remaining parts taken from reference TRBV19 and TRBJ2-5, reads DGGITQSPKYLFRKEGQNVTLSCEQNLNHDAMYWYRQDPGQGLRLIYYSQIVNDFQKGDIAEGYSVSREKKESFPLTVTSAQKNPTAFYLCASSIYGGETQYFGPGTRLLVL.

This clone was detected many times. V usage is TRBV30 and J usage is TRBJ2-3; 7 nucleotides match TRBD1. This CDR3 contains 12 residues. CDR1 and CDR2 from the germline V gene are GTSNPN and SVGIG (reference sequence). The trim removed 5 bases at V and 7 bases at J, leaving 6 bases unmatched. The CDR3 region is CAWGTVHNTQYF. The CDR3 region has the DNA TGTGCCTGGGGGACAGTTCACAATACGCAGTATTTT.

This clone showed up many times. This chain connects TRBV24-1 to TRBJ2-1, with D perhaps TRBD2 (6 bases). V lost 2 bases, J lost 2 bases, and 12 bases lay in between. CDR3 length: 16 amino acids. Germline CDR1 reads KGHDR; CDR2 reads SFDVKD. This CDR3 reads CATSDSRLGAYNEQFF. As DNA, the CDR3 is TGTGCCACCAGTGATTCCCGACTAGGCGCCTACAATGAGCAGTTCTTC.

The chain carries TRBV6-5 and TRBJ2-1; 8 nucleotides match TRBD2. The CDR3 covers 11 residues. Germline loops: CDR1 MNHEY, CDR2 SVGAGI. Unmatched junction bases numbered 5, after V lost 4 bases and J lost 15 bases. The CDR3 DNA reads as TGTGCCAGCAGTTTTAGCGGGATTGGGTTCTTC. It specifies CASSFSGIGFF.

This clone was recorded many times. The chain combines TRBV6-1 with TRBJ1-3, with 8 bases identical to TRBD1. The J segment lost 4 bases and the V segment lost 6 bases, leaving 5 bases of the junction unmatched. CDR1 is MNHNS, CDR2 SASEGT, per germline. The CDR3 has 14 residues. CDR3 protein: CASRQGDLGNTIYF. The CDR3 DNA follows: TGTGCCAGCAGACAGGGGGATTTGGGAAACACCATATATTTT.

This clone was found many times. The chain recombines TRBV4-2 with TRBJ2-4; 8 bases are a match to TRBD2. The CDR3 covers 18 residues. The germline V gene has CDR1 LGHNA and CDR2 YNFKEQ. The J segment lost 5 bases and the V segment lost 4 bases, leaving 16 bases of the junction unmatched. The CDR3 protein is CASSRTTQVLAAENIQYF. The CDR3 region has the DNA TGTGCCAGCAGCCGGACGACCCAAGTACTAGCGGCTGAAAACATTCAGTACTTC.